This TCR beta chain was recorded in a study of shared clonotypes between healthy human individuals. The CDR3 has 12 residues. Germline CDR1 is LNHDA and CDR2 is SQIVND (reference sequence). V lost 0 bases, J lost 5 bases, and 2 bases lay in between. 300 ng DNA, some 30,000 T cell genomes, went into unsorted PBMC replicate PCRs. TCRdb's copy holds only in-frame clones and misses some; the assay was immunoSEQ multiplex PCR. Of 500,000 to 650,000 clones listed, around 80% were seen once; the top ten hold 12%. This clone has more than one count but fewer than ten. The rearrangement uses TRBV19 and TRBJ1-5; D gene unclear. The sequencing input was PBMCs. This sequence originates from a woman aged 40-49 years in good health. Some clones in this sample may be carry-over from other donors' samples. The CDR3 sequence: CASSIEYQPQHF. The CDR3 nucleotides are TGTGCCAGTAGTATAGAGTATCAGCCCCAGCATTTT.